These 23 T cell receptor beta chains were sequenced from one sample in a study of blood T cell repertoires in COVID-19. Using immunoSEQ multiplex PCR, the repertoire was profiled, and TCRdb retains in-frame clones only, with some absent. The data hold over 300,000 clones, with approximately 83% observed a single time. The sample comprised PBMCs or T cells enriched from blood (not recorded which). These receptor sequences come from a man aged 25 to 40 who had recovered from COVID-19.

The V call is TRBV6-1, the J call TRBJ1-5; D remains unclear. Germline assignment: CDR1 MNHNS and CDR2 SASEGT. CDR3 size: 13 residues. Trimming shortened V by 2 bases and J by 7 bases, and 9 bases separated the two germline ends. The CDR3 bases are TGTGCCAGCAGTGAAAACGGGGAACAGCCCCAGCATTTT. This encodes CASSENGEQPQHF.

This clone was recorded a few times. The V call is TRBV3-1 (or the pseudogene TRBV3-2), the J call TRBJ1-3; a weak D match, TRBD1 (6 bases). There are 18 residues in the CDR3. Germline V gene sequence: CDR1 LGHDT, CDR2 YNNKEL (reference sequence). The V end was cut by 3 bases, the J end by 0 bases, with 18 bases between. The CDR3 DNA reads TGTGCCAGCAGCCATCCGAATTTTGGGGGCCACTCTGGAAACACCATATATTTT. It translates to CASSHPNFGGHSGNTIYF.

This chain connects TRBV27 to TRBJ2-1, with D tentatively TRBD1 (5 bases). The V gene lost 1 base and the J gene lost 0 bases, with 7 bases spanning the gap. The CDR3 runs 15 residues. Per the germline V gene, CDR1 is MNHEY and CDR2 is SMNVEV (reference sequence). The CDR3 is CASSLWGSSYNEQFF. The CDR3 DNA is TGTGCCAGCAGTTTATGGGGCAGCTCCTACAATGAGCAGTTCTTC.

The chain has TRBV19 and TRBJ2-7, with 9 positions matching TRBD1. This CDR3 has 15 residues. V dropped 4 bases and J dropped 7; count of bases not matched to a gene: 11. The V gene's germline CDR1 is LNHDA and CDR2 SQIVND (reference sequence). For the CDR3, the DNA is TGTGCCAGTAGTAGATCCGGGACAGGGTTTCGGGAGCAGTACTTC. Its translation is CASSRSGTGFREQYF.

J is TRBJ2-2 and V is TRBV4-1; weak D call: TRBD1 (6 bases). V lost 3 bases and J lost 4, with 12 bases in between. Germline CDR1 reads MGHRA; CDR2 reads YSYEKL. The CDR3 is 15 amino acids. CDR3 coding DNA: TGCGCCAGCAGCCAGGCAGGGGTTATCACCGGGGAGCTGTTTTTT. Translation gives CASSQAGVITGELFF.

This sequence joins TRBV7-2 and TRBJ1-2, with a tentative D call TRBD1 (6 bases). Germline V gene lookup returns CDR1 SGHTA and CDR2 FQGNSA. The CDR3 runs 15 residues. Trimming stripped 5 bases from V and 7 bases from J, with 20 bases between. CDR3 amino acids: CASSPNREGTRGYTF. Here the CDR3 DNA reads TGTGCCAGCAGCCCTAACAGGGAAGGGACACGTGGCTACACCTTC.

The chain links TRBV5-1 to TRBJ1-4, with 9 bases fitting TRBD1. V shed 4 bases, J shed 8 bases, and the junction held 9 bases outside the gene matches. CDR1 and CDR2 from the germline V gene are SGHRS and YFSETQ. The CDR3 consists of 15 residues. The CDR3 region is CASSGPGQGWEKLFF. The CDR3 nucleotides read TGCGCCAGCAGCGGACCGGGACAGGGTTGGGAAAAACTGTTTTTT. The full variable domain, its missing parts supplied by reference TRBV5-1 and TRBJ1-4, is KAGVTQTPRYLIKTRGQQVTLSCSPISGHRSVSWYQQTPGQGLQFLFEYFSETQRNKGNFPGRFSGRQFSNSRSEMNVSTLELGDSALYLCASSGPGQGWEKLFFGSGTQLSVL.

This chain joins TRBV3-1 (or the pseudogene TRBV3-2) and TRBJ1-3; D unclear. This CDR3 is 14 amino acids long. Germline assignment: CDR1 LGHDT and CDR2 YNNKEL (reference sequence). Between the trimmed V and J ends, which lost 1 base and 7 bases, there was a span of 11 bases. The CDR3 nucleotides read TGTGCCAGCAGCCAAGTGGAAGCGGCTAACACCATATATTTT. Protein product: CASSQVEAANTIYF.

The CDR3 loop is CASSRLDRDRVTAFF. DNA of the CDR3: TGCGCCAGCAGCCGATTAGACAGGGACAGAGTGACGGCTTTCTTT. The chain recombines TRBV5-1 with TRBJ1-1, with 7 bases matching TRBD1. The V gene end was trimmed by 4 bases and the J gene end by 11 bases; junction bases not matched to a gene: 17. The CDR3 runs to 15 residues. Germline V lookup: CDR1 SGHRS, CDR2 YFSETQ.

Only a few counts were recorded for this clone. V usage is TRBV6-5 and J usage is TRBJ2-1, with 8 nucleotides matching TRBD2. CDR1 MNHEY and CDR2 SVGAGI come from the germline V gene. V was pared by 0 bases and J by 4 bases, with 5 bases of the junction left unmatched. The CDR3 runs 16 residues. The CDR3 is CASSYSAGANYNEQFF. In nucleotides, the CDR3 is TGTGCCAGCAGTTACTCAGCGGGGGCCAATTACAATGAGCAGTTCTTC.

The sample holds a few counts of this clone. V is TRBV15 and J is TRBJ1-1; 8 bases line up with TRBD1. V dropped 4 bases and J dropped 8; count of bases not matched to a gene: 3. This CDR3 region has 12 residues. The germline CDR1 and CDR2 sequences are LNHNV and YYDKDF (reference sequence). The CDR3 nucleotides read TGTGCCACCAGCACGACAGGGGCGGAAGCTTTCTTT. It yields the protein CATSTTGAEAFF.

The J gene is TRBJ1-2, the V gene TRBV6-2 or TRBV6-3; 7 bases line up with TRBD1. Germline lookup yields CDR1 MNHEY and CDR2 SVGEGT. Trimming took 6 bases from V and 4 from J; bases not matched to a gene: 8. There are 14 residues in the CDR3. The CDR3 sequence: CASSRRQGGYGYTF. The DNA of the CDR3 is TGTGCCAGCAGCCGAAGGCAGGGGGGCTATGGCTACACCTTC.

The chain recombines TRBV9 with TRBJ1-6; the match to TRBD1 covers 8 bases. Germline values: CDR1 SGDLS, CDR2 YYNGEE. The CDR3 is 17 residues long. V dropped 4 bases and J dropped 0; count of bases not matched to a gene: 6. CDR3 nucleotides: TGTGCCAGCAGCTTCGGGACAGGCAGCTCCTATAATTCACCCCTCCACTTT. This gives the protein CASSFGTGSSYNSPLHF.

The chain links TRBV27 to TRBJ1-2; D is possibly TRBD1 (5 bases). Trimming pared 5 bases from V and 6 bases from J, leaving 16 bases between. The CDR3 has 14 residues. The germline V gene has CDR1 MNHEY and CDR2 SMNVEV (reference sequence). The CDR3 DNA follows: TGTGCCAGCAGTACCGGACAAACCCTTGATGGCTACACCTTC. It encodes CASSTGQTLDGYTF.

The rearrangement joins TRBV4-3 to TRBJ1-5; no firm D call. Germline values: CDR1 LGHNA, CDR2 YSLEER. CDR3 length: 14 residues. Between the trimmed V and J ends, which lost 0 bases and 5 bases, there was a span of 8 bases. CDR3 DNA: TGCGCCAGCAGCCAAGAAAGGCGGGATCAGCCCCAGCATTTT. Translated: CASSQERRDQPQHF.

This chain uses TRBV14 with TRBJ2-2; the match to TRBD2 covers 8 bases. CDR3 length: 15 residues. From germline, CDR1 is SGHDN and CDR2 FVKESK. V shed 2 bases, J shed 5 bases, and the junction held 4 bases outside the gene matches. CDR3 amino acids: CASSQISGETGELFF. In DNA form, the CDR3 reads TGTGCCAGCAGCCAAATTAGCGGGGAGACCGGGGAGCTGTTTTTT.

The chain couples TRBV28 to TRBJ1-6; TRBD1 is a possible D gene (6 bases). The CDR3 consists of 18 residues. The V end was cut by 4 bases, the J end by 1 base, with 17 bases between. Germline-derived CDR1 and CDR2 are MDHEN and SYDVKM. CDR3 DNA sequence: TGTGCCAGCAGTTCTATAACAGGGCAGAAATCCTATAATTCACCCCTCCACTTT. Amino acid sequence: CASSSITGQKSYNSPLHF.

This chain uses TRBV5-8 with TRBJ2-1; D is perhaps TRBD2 (5 bases). Between the trimmed V and J ends, which lost 0 bases and 2 bases, there was a span of 9 bases. CDR3 length equals 15 residues. Germline V gene sequence: CDR1 SGHTS, CDR2 YDEGEE. The CDR3, as DNA: TGTGCCAGCAGCTTGGCACGGGGAACCTACAATGAGCAGTTCTTC. It codes for CASSLARGTYNEQFF. Drawing the rest from reference TRBV5-8 and TRBJ2-1, the complete variable domain is EAGVTQSPTHLIKTRGQQATLRCSPISGHTSVYWYQQALGLGLQFLLWYDEGEERNRGNFPPRFSGRQFPNYSSELNVNALELEDSALYLCASSLARGTYNEQFFGPGTRLTVL.

The chain joins TRBV27 to TRBJ1-2, with D hard to call. Per germline, CDR1 MNHEY and CDR2 SMNVEV (reference sequence). V was shortened by 5 bases and J by 3 bases, with 10 bases between the two germline ends. CDR3 size: 13 residues. The CDR3 is CASSPTVYYGYTF. The CDR3 coding sequence is TGTGCCAGCAGTCCCACAGTCTACTATGGCTACACCTTC.

The V gene is TRBV27, the J gene TRBJ2-3; TRBD1 might be the D (5 bases). Between the trimmed V and J ends, which lost 2 bases and 2 bases, there was a span of 8 bases. The CDR3 has 14 residues. Per germline, CDR1 MNHEY and CDR2 SMNVEV (reference sequence). CDR3 protein: CASSLRGSTDTQYF. CDR3 nucleotide sequence: TGTGCCAGCAGTTTAAGGGGTTCCACAGATACGCAGTATTTT.

The V gene is TRBV5-1, the J gene TRBJ1-2, with TRBD1 matching over 7 bases. The germline V gene encodes CDR1 SGHRS and CDR2 YFSETQ. Trimming at V came to 3 bases and at J to 3 bases, leaving 5 bases not matched to a gene. CDR3 length: 14 amino acids. The CDR3 DNA is TGCGCCAGCAGCTCCACAGGGGATGACTATGGCTACACCTTC. Translation: CASSSTGDDYGYTF.

This CDR3 is CASSSTGGGTEAFF. The CDR3 DNA reads as TGTGCCAGCAGTTCGACAGGGGGAGGCACTGAAGCTTTCTTT. The chain uses TRBV7-9 and TRBJ1-1; 9 bases are a match to TRBD1. Germline V gives CDR1 SEHNR, CDR2 FQNEAQ (reference sequence). The CDR3 is made up of 14 amino acids. Germline trimming cut 6 bases from V and 4 bases from J; bases unmatched to any gene: 6.

The chain links TRBV6-1 to TRBJ1-4; 7 positions agree with TRBD1. Trimming at V came to 3 bases and at J to 7 bases, leaving 11 bases not matched to a gene. The CDR3 consists of 16 residues. The germline CDR1 and CDR2 sequences are MNHNS and SASEGT. CDR3 in DNA: TGTGCCAGCAGTGATCGAATTCGCCAGGGGGGTGAAAAACTGTTTTTT. Encoded protein: CASSDRIRQGGEKLFF.